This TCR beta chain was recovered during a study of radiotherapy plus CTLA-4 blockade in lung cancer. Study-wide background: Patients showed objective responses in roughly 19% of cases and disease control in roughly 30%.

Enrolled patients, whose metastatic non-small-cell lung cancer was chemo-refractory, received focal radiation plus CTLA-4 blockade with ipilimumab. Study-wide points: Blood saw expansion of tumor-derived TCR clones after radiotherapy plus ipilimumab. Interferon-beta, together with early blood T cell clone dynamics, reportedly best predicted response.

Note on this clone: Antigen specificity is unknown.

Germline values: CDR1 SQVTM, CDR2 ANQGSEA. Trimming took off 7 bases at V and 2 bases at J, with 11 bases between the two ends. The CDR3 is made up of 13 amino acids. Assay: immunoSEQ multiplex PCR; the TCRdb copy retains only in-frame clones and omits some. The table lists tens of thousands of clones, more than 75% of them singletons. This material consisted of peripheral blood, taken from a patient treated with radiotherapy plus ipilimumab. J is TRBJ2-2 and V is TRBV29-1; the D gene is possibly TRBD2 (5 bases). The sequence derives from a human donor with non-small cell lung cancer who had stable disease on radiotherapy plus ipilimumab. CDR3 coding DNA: TGCAGCGCTGATACGGGAAACACCGGGGAGCTGTTTTTT. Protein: CSADTGNTGELFF.